A single sample gave rise to the 21 T cell receptor beta chains below, sequenced in a study of T cells in women clearing cervical HPV infection. Sequencing was performed with immunoSEQ multiplex PCR; in TCRdb, only in-frame clones are kept and a portion is missing. In all, the sample yields tens of thousands of clones. Source material: blood buffy coat. The receptors originated from a woman between 18 and 75 years old with a cervical HPV16 infection that either progressed to CIN3+ or cleared (not recorded which).

On this clone itself: One junction end does not reproduce the germline sequence, and a read error may be involved. From the germline J gene comes the end of the CDR3, since the read stops 3 residues before it. V is TRBV4-1 and J is TRBJ2-7, with 10 bases aligning to TRBD2. The CDR3 loop spans 15 amino acids. Germline CDR1 and CDR2: MGHRA and YSYEKL. CDR3 DNA, as far as it was read: TGCACCAGCAGCCGGCTAGCGGGAGTTACCTACGAG. Translation: CTSSRLAGVTYE. The whole CDR3 reads CTSSRLAGVTYEQYF.

On this clone: The read falls 3 residues short of the CDR3 end, and the missing part is taken from the germline J gene. The gene calls are TRBV10-1 and TRBJ2-7; possible D gene TRBD2, 6 bases. The V end was cut by 9 bases, the J end by 1 base, with 7 bases between. CDR1 and CDR2 (germline): WNHNN, SYGVQD (reference sequence). The CDR3 extends over 11 amino acids. The part of the CDR3 DNA that was read is TGCGCCAGTGGGACTTCCTACGAG. It is translated as CASGTSYE. The full CDR3 reads CASGTSYEQYF.

Remarks on this clone: The read stops 3 residues short of the end of the CDR3; the missing end is completed from the germline J gene. The chain is built from TRBV11-2 and TRBJ2-5; 14 nucleotides align to TRBD2. This CDR3 has 15 residues. CDR1 and CDR2 from the germline V gene are SGHAT and FQNNGV. Germline trimming cut 4 bases from V and 4 bases from J; bases unmatched to any gene: 2. CDR3 sequence: CASSSGLAGAETQYF. The sequenced part of the CDR3 DNA is TGTGCCAGCAGCTCGGGACTAGCGGGAGCAGAGACC. The full variable domain, rest sourced from reference TRBV11-2 and TRBJ2-5, is EAGVAQSPRYKIIEKRQSVAFWCNPISGHATLYWYQQILGQGPKLLIQFQNNGVVDDSQLPKDRFSAERLKGVDSTLKIQPAKLEDSAVYLCASSSGLAGAETQYFGPGTRLLVL.

Comment on this clone: Coverage ceases 3 residues before the CDR3 finishes, and the germline J gene fills in the end. The chain employs TRBV5-6 and TRBJ2-1, with 7 bases fitting TRBD1. Unmatched junction bases numbered 4, after V lost 3 bases and J lost 4 bases. The length of the CDR3 is 14 residues. The germline V gene encodes CDR1 SGHDT and CDR2 YYEEEE. The chain's CDR3 is CASSSRGIYNEQFF. The CDR3 DNA, read in part, is TGTGCCAGCAGCTCCAGGGGGATTTACAATGAG.

Remarks on this clone: The read gets to within 3 residues of the CDR3 end, and the germline J gene fills in the rest. V and J are TRBV19 and TRBJ2-3, with TRBD1 matching 8 bases. Germline values: CDR1 LNHDA, CDR2 SQIVND (reference sequence). This CDR3 region has 17 residues. CDR3 in amino acids: CATKDRAGGVSNQPQYF. The CDR3 DNA, read in part, is TGTGCCACAAAGGACAGGGCCGGGGGTGTGAGCAATCAGCCG.

Concerning this clone: The read terminates 3 residues before the CDR3 end, so the remaining end is supplied by the germline J gene. This same CDR3 is encoded by further DNA sequences in the sample. The chain employs TRBV29-1 and TRBJ2-6; 7 bases fit TRBD1. This CDR3 has 15 residues. Trimming at V came to 7 bases and at J to 0 bases, leaving 6 bases not matched to a gene. The germline V gene encodes CDR1 SQVTM and CDR2 ANQGSEA. The CDR3 reads CSARQGSSGANVLTF. The covered CDR3 bases are TGCAGCGCCCGACAGGGAAGCTCTGGGGCCAACGTC.

As for this clone: The read finishes 3 residues shy of the CDR3 end, and the germline J gene is used to complete it. The chain couples TRBV7-3 to TRBJ2-5; 11 nucleotides match TRBD2. CDR1 is SGHTA and CDR2 is FQGTGA in the germline V gene. The CDR3 loop spans 15 amino acids. The J segment lost 5 bases and the V segment lost 4 bases, leaving 6 bases of the junction unmatched. The CDR3: CASSSGLAGDETQYF. The CDR3 DNA, read in part, is TGTGCCAGCAGCTCAGGACTAGCGGGCGACGAGACC.

Of note for this clone: An end of the junction does not agree with germline; a read error may underlie this. The read terminates 3 residues before the CDR3 end, so the remaining end is supplied by the germline J gene. The genes are TRBV18 and TRBJ2-3, with 9 bases identical to TRBD2. The CDR3 length is 15 residues. Germline V CDR1 and CDR2: KGHSH, LQKENI. CDR3 DNA (partial): TGTGCCAGCTCATTTAGCGGGAGTGGTCCAGAGACG. Translated: CASSFSGSGPET. The whole CDR3 is CASSFSGSGPETQYF.

The CDR3 sequence is CASSEGTGGPQETQYF. CDR3 DNA (partial): TGCGCCAGCAGTGAGGGGACAGGGGGACCCCAGGAGACC. The rearrangement links TRBV10-2 to TRBJ2-5, with 11 positions matching TRBD1. The DNA ends 3 residues before the CDR3 does, and the rest of the CDR3 is filled in from the germline J gene. The CDR3 has 16 residues. Germline lookup yields CDR1 WSHSY and CDR2 SAAADI. Trimming took 2 bases from V and 5 from J; bases not matched to a gene: 7.

Concerning this clone itself: From the germline J gene comes the end of the CDR3, since the read stops 3 residues before it. The chain joins TRBV12-3 or TRBV12-4 to TRBJ2-7, with D maybe TRBD2 (6 bases). CDR3 length: 15 amino acids. Trimming shortened V by 7 bases and J by 0 bases, and 16 bases separated the two germline ends. The CDR3 DNA, read in part, is TGTGCCAGCACCCGGTCAGGGAGGAGCTCCTACGAG. It yields the protein CASTRSGRSSYE. The whole CDR3 reads CASTRSGRSSYEQYF.

Notes on this clone: The CDR3 is cut off 3 residues early in the read; its end comes from the germline J gene. The V call is TRBV7-2, the J call TRBJ2-7; TRBD2 matches at 10 bases. Trimming removed 0 bases from V and 3 bases from J; junction bases left unmatched: 11. Germline assignment: CDR1 SGHTA and CDR2 FQGNSA. CDR3 length: 18 amino acids. CDR3 loop: CASSLASSGRSLFYEQYF. CDR3 DNA, as far as it was read: TGTGCCAGCAGCTTAGCTTCTAGCGGGAGATCCCTCTTCTACGAG. Full variable domain (remainder filled in from reference TRBV7-2 and TRBJ2-7): GAGVSQSPSNKVTEKGKDVELRCDPISGHTALYWYRQSLGQGLEFLIYFQGNSAPDKSGLPSDRFSAERTGGSVSTLTIQRTQQEDSAVYLCASSLASSGRSLFYEQYFGPGTRLTVT.

The DNA read from the CDR3 is TGTGCCAGCAGTGACAGGAACTATGGC. Protein: CASSDRNYG. The CDR3 in full is CASSDRNYGYTF. V and J are TRBV5-6 and TRBJ1-2, with D perhaps matching TRBD1 (6 bases). Read coverage stops 3 residues before the CDR3 terminus; the germline J gene supplies the remainder. The germline V and J ends were trimmed by 5 bases and 2 bases, with 7 bases remaining between them. Germline-derived CDR1 and CDR2 are SGHDT and YYEEEE. The CDR3 loop spans 12 amino acids.

A note on this clone: The CDR3 extends 3 residues past the end of the read, so its final part is completed from the germline J gene. The genes are TRBV14 and TRBJ2-1, with 9 bases lining up with TRBD2. Germline CDR1 reads SGHDN; CDR2 reads FVKESK. The CDR3 runs to 15 residues. Losses at the gene ends were 2 bases for V and 4 bases for J; bases not matched to a gene: 3. CDR3 residues: CASSQMTSGYNEQFF. The part of the CDR3 DNA that was read is TGTGCCAGCAGCCAAATGACTAGCGGTTACAATGAG.

Turning to this clone: The sequenced fragment ends 3 residues before the CDR3 boundary, so the rest is inferred from the germline J gene. The rearrangement uses TRBV28 and TRBJ1-5; D unclear. Trimming stripped 4 bases from V and 2 bases from J, with 6 bases between. Germline-derived CDR1 and CDR2 are MDHEN and SYDVKM. The CDR3 has 13 amino acids. CDR3 residues: CASSSQGNQPQHF. The covered CDR3 bases are TGTGCCAGCAGTTCTCAGGGCAATCAGCCC.

In regard to this clone: The read terminates 3 residues before the CDR3 end, so the remaining end is supplied by the germline J gene. The chain employs TRBV5-1 and TRBJ2-2; 10 bases are shared with TRBD1. This CDR3 has 16 residues. V gave up 1 base and J gave up 8 bases; unmatched junction bases: 8. The V gene's germline CDR1 is SGHRS and CDR2 YFSETQ. Partial CDR3 DNA: TGCGCCAGCAGCTTGTGGGGGACAGGGGCTGTTGGGGAG. Protein product: CASSLWGTGAVGE. The full CDR3 reads CASSLWGTGAVGELFF.

A word on this clone: The read finishes 3 residues shy of the CDR3 end, and the germline J gene is used to complete it. V and J are TRBV19 and TRBJ1-2; D uncertain. The CDR3 has 13 amino acids. Per germline, CDR1 LNHDA and CDR2 SQIVND (reference sequence). The CDR3: CASAASGYYDYTF. The CDR3 bases that were read are TGTGCCAGTGCAGCTAGCGGATACTACGAC.

Comment on this clone: The CDR3 end lies 3 residues beyond the end of the read and is filled in from the germline J gene. The genes are TRBV2 and TRBJ2-7, with a weak D call TRBD2 (6 bases). This CDR3 region has 15 residues. Per germline, CDR1 SNHLY and CDR2 FYNNEI. Trimming cost V 1 base and J 0 bases, with 10 bases left between them. The CDR3 loop reads CASSEGTINSYEQYF. The covered CDR3 bases are TGTGCCAGCAGTGAAGGGACTATTAACTCCTACGAG.

A word on this clone: The CDR3 extends 3 residues past the end of the read, so its final part is completed from the germline J gene. The J gene is TRBJ2-7, the V gene TRBV7-9, with 8 bases fitting TRBD1. Losses at the gene ends were 5 bases for V and 2 bases for J; bases not matched to a gene: 5. The CDR3 is 14 residues long. Per germline, CDR1 SEHNR and CDR2 FQNEAQ (reference sequence). The CDR3 DNA, read in part, is TGTGCCAGCAGCCCACCGGGACAGGCCTACGAG. This sequence encodes CASSPPGQAYE. The CDR3 reads in full as CASSPPGQAYEQYF. Filled out from reference TRBV7-9 and TRBJ2-7, the complete variable domain reads DTGVSQNPRHKITKRGQNVTFRCDPISEHNRLYWYRQTLGQGPEFLTYFQNEAQLEKSRLLSDRFSAERPKGSFSTLEIQRTEQGDSAMYLCASSPPGQAYEQYFGPGTRLTVT.

In the case of this clone: The missing CDR3 end, 3 residues past where the read stops, is filled in from the germline J gene. J is TRBJ2-7 and V is TRBV5-6; the match to TRBD1 covers 7 bases. The CDR3 is 14 amino acids. Per germline, CDR1 SGHDT and CDR2 YYEEEE. J was trimmed by 3 bases and V by 0 bases; bases with no gene match: 3. The CDR3 loop reads CASSLVGQIYEQYF. Partial CDR3 DNA: TGTGCCAGCAGCTTGGTGGGACAGATCTACGAG.

About this clone itself: The read stops 3 residues short of the end of the CDR3; the missing end is completed from the germline J gene. The chain recombines TRBV5-6 with TRBJ2-1, with TRBD2 matching 7 bases. V dropped 4 bases and J dropped 0; count of bases not matched to a gene: 4. Germline assignment: CDR1 SGHDT and CDR2 YYEEEE. This CDR3 is built from 15 residues. This CDR3 is CASSLAVISYNEQFF. CDR3 DNA, as far as it was read: TGTGCCAGCAGCCTAGCGGTGATCTCCTACAATGAG.

A note on this clone: The sequenced fragment ends 3 residues before the CDR3 boundary, so the rest is inferred from the germline J gene. The rearrangement links TRBV5-1 to TRBJ2-6, with no clear D. The CDR3 is 16 residues long. Per the germline V gene, CDR1 is SGHRS and CDR2 is YFSETQ. Trimming stripped 1 base from V and 4 bases from J, with 12 bases between. The sequenced CDR3 bases are TGCGCCAGCAGCTTGACTTCGGTCTCGGGGGCCAACGTC. Translation: CASSLTSVSGANV. From start to end, the CDR3 is CASSLTSVSGANVLTF.